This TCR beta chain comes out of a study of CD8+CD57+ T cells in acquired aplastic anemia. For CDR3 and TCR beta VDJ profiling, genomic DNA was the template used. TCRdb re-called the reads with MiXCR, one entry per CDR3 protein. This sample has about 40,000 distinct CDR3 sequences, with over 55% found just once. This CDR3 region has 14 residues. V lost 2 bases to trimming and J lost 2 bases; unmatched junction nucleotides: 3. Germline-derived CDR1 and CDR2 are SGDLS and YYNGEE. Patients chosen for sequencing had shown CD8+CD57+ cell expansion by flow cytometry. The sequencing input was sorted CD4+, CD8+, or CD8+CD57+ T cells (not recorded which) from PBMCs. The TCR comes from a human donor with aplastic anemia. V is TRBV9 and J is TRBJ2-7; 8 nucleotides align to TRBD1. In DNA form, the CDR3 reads TGTGCCAGCAGCGTTTCGGACAGGGCCTACGAGCAGTACTTC. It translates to CASSVSDRAYEQYF.